The clone carrying this TCR beta chain appeared a single time. Authors' analysis steps: For nucleated cells, counts were estimated from reference gene primer amplification. Some clones are missing from TCRdb's copy, which holds only in-frame ones; the method was immunoSEQ multiplex PCR. V and J calls and clone size come straight from that table; D and trimming were deduced from the DNA. The sample holds about 39,000 clones; around 86% are singletons and the top ten take about 4.8%. The data originate from a study of blood T cell repertoires in COVID-19. Background on the study: The origin of the acute and convalescent COVID-19 samples was the United States, Italy and Spain. The analysed material was cDNA or gDNA that came from T cells, B-cell-depleted T cells, or PBMCs.

What was sequenced was peripheral blood. The sequence came from a man aged 35 to 55 with active COVID-19.

CDR3 DNA: TGTGCCAGTAGCCCCCTGGGACATCCGGCGGGAGGGCTGACGGATGGAGACAATGAGCAGTTCTTC. Encoded protein: CASSPLGHPAGGLTDGDNEQFF. The chain carries TRBV19 and TRBJ2-1; 9 bases map to TRBD2. Trimming took 6 bases from V and 5 from J; bases not matched to a gene: 29. The CDR3 is 22 residues long. Germline V gene data show CDR1 as LNHDA and CDR2 as SQIVND (reference sequence).